Below, 12 T cell receptor beta chains from the same sample are listed, as sequenced in a study of identical twins (dated by TCRdb to about 2016). The library came from 5' RACE. The sample was run on an Illumina HiSeq 2000. Clones were called with MiXCR by TCRdb after fastp trimmed the public reads at Q25, and only in-frame beta chains were retained. Rows with one shared CDR3 protein collapse into an entry with the most common genes and DNA. Here the sample has 270,000 or so distinct CDR3 sequences; approximately 8.3% occur a single time. The ten top clones hold approximately 3% of the sample. This sample also appeared in a second study, on yellow fever vaccine responses in identical twins.

Source material: CD8+ T cells sorted from blood. These receptors were collected from a woman aged 18-35 years in good health.

This clonotype occurred a few times. The chain combines TRBV7-6 with TRBJ1-1; TRBD1 might be the D (6 bases). There are 16 residues in the CDR3. CDR1 and CDR2 from the germline V gene are SGHVS and FNYEAQ. The V end lost 4 bases, the J end lost 0 bases, and 15 bases lay between the germline ends. CDR3 sequence reads: CASSSDRDTVNTEAFF. The CDR3 DNA is TGTGCCAGCAGCTCAGACCGGGACACCGTGAACACTGAAGCTTTCTTT.

This clonotype was counted only a few times. J is TRBJ2-7 and V is TRBV5-6; 7 bases fit TRBD1. The CDR3 has 14 residues. Trimming at V came to 6 bases and at J to 3 bases, leaving 9 bases not matched to a gene. Germline CDR1 reads SGHDT; CDR2 reads YYEEEE. CDR3 in amino acids: CASNLFTGDYEQYF. The CDR3 DNA reads as TGTGCCAGCAACCTTTTTACAGGGGACTACGAGCAGTACTTC.

This clonotype has just a few counts. The rearrangement uses TRBV7-6 and TRBJ2-7; 7 bases line up with TRBD2. The CDR3 extends over 15 amino acids. The ends lost 5 bases at V and 7 bases at J; junction bases unmatched: 14. The germline gives CDR1 SGHVS, CDR2 FNYEAQ. The CDR3 nucleotides read TGTGCCAGCAGCCCAACCCGGGGGACTAATCTAGAGCAGTACTTC. Amino acid sequence: CASSPTRGTNLEQYF.

The chain combines TRBV6-2 or TRBV6-3 with TRBJ2-1; D remains ambiguous. This CDR3 has 12 residues. The V end lost 6 bases, the J end lost 6 bases, and 9 bases lay between the germline ends. The germline V gene has CDR1 MNHEY and CDR2 SVGEGT. This CDR3 reads CASRRLGNEQFF. The CDR3 bases are TGTGCCAGCAGACGACTGGGCAATGAGCAGTTCTTC.

In this sample, this clonotype turned up a few times. J is TRBJ1-3 and V is TRBV13; no definite D call. The CDR3 length is 16 residues. V lost 5 bases, J lost 0 bases, and 14 bases lay in between. Germline CDR1 and CDR2: PRHDT and FYEKMQ (reference sequence). CDR3 amino acids: CASSLGRSFSGNTIYF. The CDR3 coding sequence is TGTGCCAGCAGCCTGGGCCGTTCCTTCTCTGGAAACACCATATATTTT.

V usage is TRBV6-1 and J usage is TRBJ1-3, with D unresolved. The CDR3 runs to 13 residues. V lost 7 bases, J lost 3 bases, and 10 bases lay in between. The germline V gene has CDR1 MNHNS and CDR2 SASEGT. The chain's CDR3 is CASNDGYGNTIYF. CDR3 sequence (DNA): TGTGCCAGCAACGACGGATATGGAAACACCATATATTTT.

This clonotype was picked up many times. The CDR3 is CASSQIRYTGELFF. CDR3 coding DNA: TGCGCCAGCAGCCAAATCAGATACACCGGGGAGCTGTTTTTT. The chain uses TRBV4-1 and TRBJ2-2; D is undetermined. Germline V gene sequence: CDR1 MGHRA, CDR2 YSYEKL. The CDR3 is 14 amino acids. V was pared by 2 bases and J by 3 bases, with 7 bases between.

This clonotype was seen more than once but under ten times. The chain combines TRBV12-3 or TRBV12-4 with TRBJ2-1; 11 nucleotides line up with TRBD2. This CDR3 region has 15 residues. V trimming: 3 bases; J trimming: 8 bases; junction bases outside the gene matches: 6. The DNA of the CDR3 is TGTGCCAGCAGTTTGAATAGCGGGAGGGCCGATGAGCAGTTCTTC. This codes for CASSLNSGRADEQFF.

This clonotype was found many times. The genes are TRBV24-1 and TRBJ2-7; the D gene could be TRBD1 or TRBD2 (5 bases each). The CDR3 length is 14 residues. Germline V gene data show CDR1 as KGHDR and CDR2 as SFDVKD. V gave up 2 bases and J gave up 0 bases, with 7 bases separating them. The CDR3 region is CATSDSRGSYEQYF. Written as DNA, the CDR3 is TGTGCCACCAGTGATTCGAGGGGCTCCTACGAGCAGTACTTC.

This clonotype was detected many times. This chain connects TRBV15 to TRBJ2-1, with 7 positions matching TRBD1. The ends lost 5 bases at V and 8 bases at J; junction bases unmatched: 15. Germline V gene sequence: CDR1 LNHNV, CDR2 YYDKDF (reference sequence). The length of the CDR3 is 16 residues. The CDR3 loop reads CATSVADRSDMDEQFF. CDR3 DNA sequence: TGTGCCACCAGCGTTGCGGACAGGTCAGATATGGATGAGCAGTTCTTC.

The rearrangement joins TRBV7-2 to TRBJ2-6; TRBD1 agrees at 7 bases. The ends lost 5 bases at V and 2 bases at J; junction bases unmatched: 9. The CDR3 length is 17 residues. Per germline, CDR1 SGHTA and CDR2 FQGNSA. Here the CDR3 DNA reads TGTGCCAGCAGCCGCAGACAGGGTCCGACTGGGGCCAACGTCCTGACTTTC. As protein: CASSRRQGPTGANVLTF.

This chain links TRBV7-9 with TRBJ1-2; D may be TRBD1 (5 bases). Germline V gene lookup returns CDR1 SEHNR and CDR2 FQNEAQ (reference sequence). This CDR3 contains 14 residues. V gave up 2 bases and J gave up 8 bases, with 15 bases separating them. CDR3 nucleotide sequence: TGTGCCAGCAGCTTACCGACAGTAGTCTTGGGCTACACCTTC. It codes for CASSLPTVVLGYTF.